The rows below give T cell receptor beta chains drawn from one sample of a study of T cell responses to AZD1222 COVID-19 vaccine. Clones were read by immunoSEQ multiplex PCR, and TCRdb kept only the in-frame ones, dropping some. Seen here are 90,000 to 110,000 clones, roughly 89% observed once, and the top ten hold approximately 45%. The source was peripheral blood, collected 28 days after the second AZD1222 dose. The source is an adult who received the AZD1222 COVID-19 vaccine. The CDR3 runs from the conserved cysteine through the conserved F or W. D genes are given only for firm matches. A row's size may be missing; if present it is once, few, many or a size class.

D gene,clone size,V gene,J gene,CDR3 DNA,CDR3 protein
TRBD2,-,TRBV6-2/TRBV6-3,TRBJ2-3,TGTGCCAGCAGTTCGCAGCGGGGTTTCACAGATACGCAGTATTTT,CASSSQRGFTDTQYF
TRBD1,-,TRBV27,TRBJ2-7,TGTGCCAGCAGTTCGTCCGGGACAGGGACCTACGAGCAGTACTTC,CASSSSGTGTYEQYF
TRBD1,few,TRBV15,TRBJ1-2,TGTGCCACCAGCAAAGGACAGGGCCCATATGGCTACACCTTC,CATSKGQGPYGYTF
-,once,TRBV19,TRBJ1-1,TGTGCCAGTATCCCCGCCTTGGGATTGAATGAAGCTTTCTTT,CASIPALGLNEAFF
TRBD1,-,TRBV7-3,TRBJ2-7,TGTGCCAGCAGTCGAGGACAGGGGGAAACCTACGAGCAGTACTTC,CASSRGQGETYEQYF
TRBD1,-,TRBV10-3,TRBJ2-1,TGTGCCATCAGTAGGACAGGGGGCAATGAGCAGTTCTTC,CAISRTGGNEQFF
-,-,TRBV18,TRBJ2-7,TGTGCCAGCTCATCACCCCTCTACGAGCAGTACTTC,CASSSPLYEQYF
-,-,TRBV6-2/TRBV6-3,TRBJ2-5,TGTGCCAGCAGCCAGAGGACAGTGCGGGAGACCCAGTACTTC,CASSQRTVRETQYF
TRBD2,-,TRBV5-1,TRBJ2-2,TGCGCCAGCAGCTGGGGACTAGCGGGAAACACCGGGGAGCTGTTTTTT,CASSWGLAGNTGELFF
TRBD2,-,TRBV2,TRBJ2-1,TGTGCCAGCAGTGCCGGGGGTCTCCGCGGGGGCAATGAGCAGTTCTTC,CASSAGGLRGGNEQFF
TRBD1,-,TRBV5-6,TRBJ1-1,TGTGCCAGCAGAACCGGGACAGGACTAAGGAACACTGAAGCTTTCTTT,CASRTGTGLRNTEAFF
-,-,TRBV6-5,TRBJ2-2,TGTGCCAGCAGCCGCGAGCGATCCACCGGGGAGCTGTTTTTT,CASSRERSTGELFF